This T cell receptor beta chain was identified during a study of OX40 agonist ivuxolimab in advanced cancers. This CDR3 comprises 14 residues. In germline, CDR1 is MNHEY, CDR2 SVGAGI. V dropped 0 bases and J dropped 7 bases, with 10 bases sitting between them. The data were produced by immunoSEQ multiplex PCR, yet TCRdb's version contains in-frame clones alone and is incomplete. The repertoire consists of roughly 56,000 clones, with 84% occurring once and the leading ten covering roughly 4.4%. The genes are TRBV6-5 and TRBJ1-5; perhaps TRBD1 as D (6 bases). This sequence originates from an adult with an advanced solid tumor such as melanoma, head and neck, liver or kidney cancer. The material was CD4+ or CD8+ T cells sorted from blood, obtained in a trial of the OX40 agonist ivuxolimab. As DNA, the CDR3 is TGTGCCAGCAGTTACTCGAGGGGGGGCCAGCCCCAGCATTTT. Its protein product is CASSYSRGGQPQHF.